This is a list of T cell receptor beta chains from one sample in a study of post-analysis software for immune sequencing data. TCRdb processed the PCR reads anew with MiXCR; each CDR3 protein has one entry. Seen here are roughly 800,000 distinct CDR3 sequences, 30% observed once, and the top ten hold 0.5% to 0.6%. Sequencing input: blood. The origin of the receptors is a girl between 5 and 17 years old with multiple sclerosis. The CDR3 runs from the conserved cysteine through the conserved F or W. D genes are given only for firm matches. Some rows have no size entry. The others give once, few or many, or a class for an expanded clone.

size	V	D	J	DNA	CDR3
NA	TRBV5-5	NA	TRBJ1-6	TGTGCCAGCAGCTTTTATGGGGCGAGTGTAAGAAATTCACCCCTCCACTTT	CASSFYGASVRNSPLHF
few	TRBV7-2	NA	TRBJ1-2	TGTGCCAGCAGCTCCGAGTACAGGGTGCGGGGCTACACCTTC	CASSSEYRVRGYTF
NA	TRBV28	NA	TRBJ2-7	TGTGCCAGCAGTTTGCCCCGACTAGGAAGCTTCTCCTACGAGCAGTACTTC	CASSLPRLGSFSYEQYF
NA	TRBV7-9	NA	TRBJ1-1	TGTGCCAGCGCCGGGGTAGTCAACACTGAAGCTTTCTTT	CASAGVVNTEAFF
NA	TRBV20-1	TRBD2	TRBJ2-7	TGCAGTGCTCAGCCCCCCGGGGGGGCTATCAACGAGCAGTACTTC	CSAQPPGGAINEQYF
NA	TRBV14	NA	TRBJ2-7	TGTGCCAGCAGCCAGCGGAAGGACAGATACAATGAGCAGTACTTC	CASSQRKDRYNEQYF
few	TRBV5-1	TRBD2	TRBJ2-3	TGCGCCAGCAGCTTAGCGGGGCATGGCACAGATACGCAGTATTTT	CASSLAGHGTDTQYF
once	TRBV19	NA	TRBJ2-5	TGTGCCAGTAGTTCGCAGGGGAGTTCGGAGACCCAGTACTTC	CASSSQGSSETQYF
NA	TRBV20-1	NA	TRBJ2-3	TGCAGTGCTAGTTGGGGGGCAAATACGCAGTATTTT	CSASWGANTQYF
NA	TRBV20-1	NA	TRBJ1-5	TGCAGTGCTAGAGATCGAGAGTTCGCCGCCGGGCCCCAGCATTTT	CSARDREFAAGPQHF
NA	TRBV15	TRBD2	TRBJ2-7	TGTGCCACCAGCAGGGGGATGGGTCCTAGCGGGACCTACGAGCAGTACTTC	CATSRGMGPSGTYEQYF
NA	TRBV11-2	NA	TRBJ1-1	TGTGCCAGCAGCTTGGGAGGACCGCAAAAAGCTTTCTTT	CASSLGGPQKAFF
NA	TRBV20-1	TRBD1	TRBJ1-4	TGCAGTGCTAGAGATCGACAGGGGTATGGAGAAAAACTGTTTTTT	CSARDRQGYGEKLFF
many	TRBV5-1	NA	TRBJ2-1	TGCGCCAGCAGCTTGCGTAACAATGAGCAGTTCTTC	CASSLRNNEQFF
few	TRBV3-1	TRBD2	TRBJ2-1	TGTGCCAGCAACATAGCGGGGGGGCGAGAGCAGTTCTTC	CASNIAGGREQFF
NA	TRBV12-3/TRBV12-4	NA	TRBJ2-3	TGTGCCAGCAGTTTGGCGGCTAGTAGGACAGATACGCAGTATTTT	CASSLAASRTDTQYF